What follows are 17 T cell receptor beta chains derived from one specimen sequenced in a study of type 1 and type 2 diabetes patients. Amplification started from genomic DNA. The TCR beta CDR3 region was amplified using 30 forward and 13 reverse primers. TCRdb independently ran MiXCR on the multiplex PCR reads; one entry per CDR3 protein. Altogether 250,000 or so distinct CDR3 sequences are present, more than 40% being singletons, with the ten largest covering about 13%. The sequenced material came from peripheral blood mononuclear cells (PBMCs). The receptors come from a man younger than 35 with type 2 diabetes.

This clonotype was counted a few times. The chain uses TRBV11-2 and TRBJ1-6, with 9 bases identical to TRBD1. The CDR3 is 15 residues long. Germline CDR1 and CDR2: SGHAT and FQNNGV. V dropped 5 bases and J dropped 4; count of bases not matched to a gene: 3. The CDR3 region is CASSLGTGYNSPLHF. CDR3 sequence (DNA): TGTGCCAGCAGCCTAGGGACAGGGTATAATTCACCCCTCCACTTT. Combining the CDR3 with reference TRBV11-2 and TRBJ1-6 gives the whole variable domain EAGVAQSPRYKIIEKRQSVAFWCNPISGHATLYWYQQILGQGPKLLIQFQNNGVVDDSQLPKDRFSAERLKGVDSTLKIQPAKLEDSAVYLCASSLGTGYNSPLHFGNGTRLTVT.

This clonotype was observed a few times. This chain joins TRBV7-3 and TRBJ2-2, with 8 bases that match TRBD1. Losses at the gene ends were 8 bases for V and 5 bases for J; bases not matched to a gene: 4. This CDR3 spans 13 amino acids. Germline-derived CDR1 and CDR2 are SGHTA and FQGTGA. The CDR3 nucleotides are TGTGCCAGCGAGGACAGGGCAACCGGGGAGCTGTTTTTT. It yields the protein CASEDRATGELFF.

V usage is TRBV7-9 and J usage is TRBJ2-7; no clear D. The CDR3 has 12 residues. Germline lookup yields CDR1 SEHNR and CDR2 FQNEAQ (reference sequence). V dropped 6 bases and J dropped 6 bases, with 12 bases sitting between them. For the CDR3, the DNA is TGTGCCAGCAGTGAAGCCGTGCGCGAGCAGTACTTC. This encodes CASSEAVREQYF. The full variable domain, completed using reference TRBV7-9 and TRBJ2-7, is DTGVSQNPRHKITKRGQNVTFRCDPISEHNRLYWYRQTLGQGPEFLTYFQNEAQLEKSRLLSDRFSAERPKGSFSTLEIQRTEQGDSAMYLCASSEAVREQYFGPGTRLTVT.

The chain employs TRBV30 and TRBJ2-3; TRBD2 might be the D (7 bases). The germline V gene encodes CDR1 GTSNPN and CDR2 SVGIG (reference sequence). Trimming stripped 7 bases from V and 2 bases from J, with 13 bases between. The CDR3 totals 13 residues. As DNA, the CDR3 is TGTGCCTCCTCGCGGGGGCCCACAGATACGCAGTATTTT. Amino acid sequence: CASSRGPTDTQYF.

This clonotype turned up a few times. The chain has TRBV2 and TRBJ2-7; 7 bases match TRBD1. The CDR3 extends over 15 amino acids. Germline CDR1 SNHLY, CDR2 FYNNEI. Trimming took 8 bases from V and 4 from J; bases not matched to a gene: 14. The CDR3 DNA sequence: TGTGCCAGCCGGAGGCCGGGGACAGAGATTTACGAGCAGTACTTC. Protein: CASRRPGTEIYEQYF.

The chain has TRBV6-2 or TRBV6-3 and TRBJ2-3, with D uncertain. Germline CDR1 MNHEY, CDR2 SVGEGT. V gave up 6 bases and J gave up 2 bases, with 15 bases separating them. CDR3 length equals 15 residues. DNA for the CDR3: TGTGCCAGCAGGAGCCGGGCATTTTACACAGATACGCAGTATTTT. This gives the protein CASRSRAFYTDTQYF.

Only a few counts were recorded for this clonotype. This sequence joins TRBV12-3 or TRBV12-4 and TRBJ1-2; 12 bases are a match to TRBD1. The CDR3 is made up of 15 amino acids. V lost 6 bases and J lost 4; bases outside the gene matches: 6. The CDR3 region is CASSGTGGAVYGYTF. DNA for the CDR3: TGTGCCAGCAGCGGGACAGGGGGCGCCGTCTATGGCTACACCTTC.

This chain connects TRBV24-1 to TRBJ1-1; unclear D gene. Looked up from germline, CDR1 is KGHDR and CDR2 is SFDVKD. V was pared by 9 bases and J by 1 base, with 8 bases between. CDR3 length: 12 residues. CDR3 bases: TGTGCCACCGAAGGAGGGAACACTGAAGCTTTCTTT. It encodes CATEGGNTEAFF.

This sequence joins TRBV19 and TRBJ2-5; D gene ambiguous. The end of the DNA aligns better with TRBJ2-1, so the J call may be wrong. Germline-derived CDR1 and CDR2 are LNHDA and SQIVND (reference sequence). The CDR3 spans 12 residues. CDR3 nucleotides: TGTGCCAGTAGTAAGGCGATCAATGAGCAGTTCTTC. Translating it yields CASSKAINEQFF.

The chain joins TRBV2 to TRBJ2-1, with TRBD2 matching 12 bases. The CDR3 extends over 16 amino acids. Germline V gene data show CDR1 as SNHLY and CDR2 as FYNNEI. V was pared by 5 bases and J by 4 bases, with 6 bases of the junction left unmatched. The CDR3: CASSLLAGGRYNEQFF. The CDR3 DNA reads TGTGCCAGCAGTTTACTAGCGGGAGGAAGGTACAATGAGCAGTTCTTC. The full variable domain, in which reference TRBV2 and TRBJ2-1 provide the parts outside the CDR3, is EPEVTQTPSHQVTQMGQEVILRCVPISNHLYFYWYRQILGQKVEFLVSFYNNEISEKSEIFDDQFSVERPDGSNFTLKIRSTKLEDSAMYFCASSLLAGGRYNEQFFGPGTRLTVL.

The rearrangement links TRBV20-1 to TRBJ1-2, with 7 nucleotides matching TRBD1. The V gene's germline CDR1 is DFQATT and CDR2 SNEGSKA (reference sequence). Germline trimming cut 3 bases from V and 7 bases from J; bases unmatched to any gene: 8. CDR3 length: 13 amino acids. CDR3 sequence (DNA): TGCAGTGCTAGCGGGGAGGGGGCGGCTGGCTACACCTTC. Translated, it gives CSASGEGAAGYTF.

The chain uses TRBV12-5 and TRBJ2-7, with D hard to call. Trimming cost V 3 bases and J 4 bases, with 4 bases left between them. Germline V lookup: CDR1 LGHNT, CDR2 FRNRAP. This CDR3 contains 11 residues. CDR3 nucleotide sequence: TGTGCTAGTGGTTTCTATTACGAGCAGTACTTC. Its protein is CASGFYYEQYF.

The rearrangement links TRBV6-6 to TRBJ2-1, with D perhaps assigned TRBD1 or TRBD2 (5 bases each). The germline CDR1 and CDR2 sequences are MNHNY and SVGAGI (reference sequence). This CDR3 region has 15 residues. Trimming cost V 3 bases and J 0 bases, with 9 bases left between them. The CDR3 is CASSYEGHSYNEQFF. The CDR3 nucleotides are TGTGCCAGCAGTTATGAGGGGCACTCCTACAATGAGCAGTTCTTC.

This clonotype came up many times. V usage is TRBV7-8 and J usage is TRBJ2-5; TRBD1 aligns across 8 bases. The junction had 9 bases not matched to a gene; V was cut back by 1 base and J by 5 bases. The CDR3 covers 16 residues. Germline V CDR1 and CDR2: SGHVS, FQNEAQ. The CDR3 sequence is CASSLEVRGLGETQYF. The CDR3 nucleotides read TGTGCCAGCAGCTTAGAGGTCAGGGGGCTGGGTGAGACCCAGTACTTC.

This clonotype was found a few times. This chain uses TRBV5-1 with TRBJ1-2, with TRBD1 matching 7 bases. This CDR3 has 15 residues. The germline CDR1 and CDR2 sequences are SGHRS and YFSETQ. Trimming cost V 2 bases and J 3 bases; bases outside gene matches: 7. CDR3 in amino acids: CASSLAGGRDYGYTF. The CDR3 nucleotides read TGCGCCAGCAGCTTAGCAGGGGGAAGGGACTATGGCTACACCTTC.

The genes are TRBV4-1 and TRBJ1-2; D call uncertain. Germline V gives CDR1 MGHRA, CDR2 YSYEKL. The CDR3 contains 12 residues. The V gene lost 2 bases and the J gene lost 8 bases, with 9 bases spanning the gap. The CDR3 loop is CASSQTIGGYTF. In nucleotides, the CDR3 is TGCGCCAGCAGCCAAACTATCGGGGGCTACACCTTC.

J is TRBJ2-5 and V is TRBV13, with D tentatively TRBD1 (6 bases). The CDR3 runs 13 residues. The V and J ends lost 0 bases and 5 bases respectively, with 7 bases between them. Germline CDR1 and CDR2: PRHDT and FYEKMQ (reference sequence). CDR3 DNA sequence: TGTGCCAGCAGCTTAGGGGGGGCGGAGACCCAGTACTTC. This sequence encodes CASSLGGAETQYF.